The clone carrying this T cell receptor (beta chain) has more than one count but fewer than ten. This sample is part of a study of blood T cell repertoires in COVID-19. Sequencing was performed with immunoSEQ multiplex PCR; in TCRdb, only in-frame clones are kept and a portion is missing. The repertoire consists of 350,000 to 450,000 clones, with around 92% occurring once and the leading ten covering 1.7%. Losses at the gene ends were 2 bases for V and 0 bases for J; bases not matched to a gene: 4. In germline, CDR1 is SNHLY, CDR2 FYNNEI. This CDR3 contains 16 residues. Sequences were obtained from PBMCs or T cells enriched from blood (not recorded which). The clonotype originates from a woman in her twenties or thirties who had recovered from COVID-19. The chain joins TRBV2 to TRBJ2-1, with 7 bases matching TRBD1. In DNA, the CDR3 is TGTGCCAGCAGTGAAATCGGGGACAGCTCCTACAATGAGCAGTTCTTC. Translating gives CASSEIGDSSYNEQFF.